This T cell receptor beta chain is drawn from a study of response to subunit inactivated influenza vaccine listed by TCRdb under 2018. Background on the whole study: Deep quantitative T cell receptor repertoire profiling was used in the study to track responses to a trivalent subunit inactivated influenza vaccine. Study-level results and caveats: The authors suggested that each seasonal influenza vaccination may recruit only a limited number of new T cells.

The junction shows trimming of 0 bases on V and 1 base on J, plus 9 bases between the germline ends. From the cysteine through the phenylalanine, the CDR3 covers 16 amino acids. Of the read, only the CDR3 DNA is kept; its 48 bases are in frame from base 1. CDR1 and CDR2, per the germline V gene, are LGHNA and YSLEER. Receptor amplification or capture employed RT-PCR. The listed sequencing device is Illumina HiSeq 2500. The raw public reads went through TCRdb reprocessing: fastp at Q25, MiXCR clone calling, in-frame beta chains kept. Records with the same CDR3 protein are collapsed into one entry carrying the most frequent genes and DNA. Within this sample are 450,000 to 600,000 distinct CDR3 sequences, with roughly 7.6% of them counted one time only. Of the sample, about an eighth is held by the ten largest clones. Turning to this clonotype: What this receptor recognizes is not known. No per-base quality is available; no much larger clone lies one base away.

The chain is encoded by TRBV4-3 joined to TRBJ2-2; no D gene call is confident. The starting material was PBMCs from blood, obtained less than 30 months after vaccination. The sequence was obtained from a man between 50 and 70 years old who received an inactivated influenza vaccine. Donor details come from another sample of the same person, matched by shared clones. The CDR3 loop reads CASSQESAGNTGELFF. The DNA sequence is TGCGCCAGCAGCCAAGAGTCGGCAGGGAACACCGGGGAGCTGTTTTTT.